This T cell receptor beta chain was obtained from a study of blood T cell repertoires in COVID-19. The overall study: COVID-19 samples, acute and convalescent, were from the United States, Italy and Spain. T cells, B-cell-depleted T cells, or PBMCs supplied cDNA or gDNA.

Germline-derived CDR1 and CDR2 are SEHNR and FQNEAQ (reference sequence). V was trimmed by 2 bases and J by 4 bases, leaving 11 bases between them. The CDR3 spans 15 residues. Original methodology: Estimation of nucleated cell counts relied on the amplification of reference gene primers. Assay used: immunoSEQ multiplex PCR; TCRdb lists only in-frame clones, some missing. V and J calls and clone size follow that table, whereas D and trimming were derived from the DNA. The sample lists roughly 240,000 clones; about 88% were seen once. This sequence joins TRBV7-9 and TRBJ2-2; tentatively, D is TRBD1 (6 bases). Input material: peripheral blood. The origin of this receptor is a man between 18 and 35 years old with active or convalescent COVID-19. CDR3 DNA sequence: TGTGCCAGCAGCTTAAGCAGGGGCCCCACCGGGGAGCTGTTTTTT. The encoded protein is CASSLSRGPTGELFF.